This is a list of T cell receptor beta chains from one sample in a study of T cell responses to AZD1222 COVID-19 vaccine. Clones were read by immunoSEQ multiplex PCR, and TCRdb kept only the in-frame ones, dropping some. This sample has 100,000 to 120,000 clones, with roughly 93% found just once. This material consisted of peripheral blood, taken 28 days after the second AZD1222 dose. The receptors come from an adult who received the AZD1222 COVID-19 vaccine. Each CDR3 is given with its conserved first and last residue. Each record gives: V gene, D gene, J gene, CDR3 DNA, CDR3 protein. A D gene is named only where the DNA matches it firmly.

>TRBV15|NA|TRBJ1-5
TGTGCCACCAGCAGAGACCTCTCCCTGGGACTTCAGCCCCAGCATTTT
CATSRDLSLGLQPQHF
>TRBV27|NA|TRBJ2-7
TGTGCCAGCAGTTTATCGATAGGGGTTCGCGAGCAGTACTTC
CASSLSIGVREQYF
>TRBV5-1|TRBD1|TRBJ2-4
TGCGCCAGCAGCTTGGGGGACAGGCTAGCCAAAAACATTCAGTACTTC
CASSLGDRLAKNIQYF
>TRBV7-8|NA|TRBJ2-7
TGTGCCAGCAGCCCGGTGGGAGACAGCACCTACGAGCAGTACTTC
CASSPVGDSTYEQYF
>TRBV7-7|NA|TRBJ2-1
TGTGCCAGCAGCGCAGGCGGCTATGACGACAATGAGCAGTTCTTC
CASSAGGYDDNEQFF
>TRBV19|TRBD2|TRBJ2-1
TGTGCCAGTAGTGGTTTTACTAGCGGCTACAATGAGCAGTTCTTC
CASSGFTSGYNEQFF
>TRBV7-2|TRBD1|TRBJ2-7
TGTGCCAGCAGCCCTCCGGGACAGGGGGAGACCTACGAGCAGTACTTC
CASSPPGQGETYEQYF
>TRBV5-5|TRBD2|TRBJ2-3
TGTGCCAGCAGCCCACTAGCGGGGGGGACCGGAGATACGCAGTATTTT
CASSPLAGGTGDTQYF
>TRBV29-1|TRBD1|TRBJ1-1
TGCAGCGCCCTCGGGACAGGGGAGACTGAAGCTTTCTTT
CSALGTGETEAFF
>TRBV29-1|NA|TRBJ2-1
TGCAGCGCCGCGATCGTGTATCGATACAATGAGCAGTTCTTC
CSAAIVYRYNEQFF
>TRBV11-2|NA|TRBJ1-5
TGTGCCAGCAGCTACTCAGGTCAGCCCCAGCATTTT
CASSYSGQPQHF
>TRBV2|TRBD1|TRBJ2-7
TGTGCCAGCAGTGAGCGGACAGGGGAAACCTACGAGCAGTACTTC
CASSERTGETYEQYF
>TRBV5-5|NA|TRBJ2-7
TGTGCCAGCAGCCCAGGACAGCCCAACGAGCAGTACTTC
CASSPGQPNEQYF
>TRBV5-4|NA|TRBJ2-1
TGTGCCAGCAGCTTAGGGCTAGGGGGACACAATGAGCAGTTCTTC
CASSLGLGGHNEQFF
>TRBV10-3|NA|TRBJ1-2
TGTGCCATCAGTGACACAGGTTTTAACTATGGCTACACCTTC
CAISDTGFNYGYTF
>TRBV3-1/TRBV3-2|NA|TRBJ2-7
TGTGCCAGCAGCCCGAACAGGGTCGGGGCGGGTGAGCAGTACTTC
CASSPNRVGAGEQYF
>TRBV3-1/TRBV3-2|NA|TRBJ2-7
TGTGCCAGCAGCCAAGGTTGGACCTACGAGCAGTACTTC
CASSQGWTYEQYF
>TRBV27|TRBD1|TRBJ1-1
TGTGCCAGCAGTGACAGGGGACCCACTGAAGCTTTCTTT
CASSDRGPTEAFF
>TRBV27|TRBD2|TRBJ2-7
TGTGCCAGCAGTTTAACAAGAGCGGGGGGTTTCTCCTACGAGCAGTACTTC
CASSLTRAGGFSYEQYF
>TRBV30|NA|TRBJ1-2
TGTGCCTGGAGTTTTTCATGGGATGGCTACACCTTC
CAWSFSWDGYTF
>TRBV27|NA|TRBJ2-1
TGTGCCAGCAGTTTGGTGGCAGGCCCCTACAATGAGCAGTTCTTC
CASSLVAGPYNEQFF
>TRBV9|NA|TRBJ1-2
TGTGCCAGCCGGAACACAGAATACTATGGCTACACCTTC
CASRNTEYYGYTF